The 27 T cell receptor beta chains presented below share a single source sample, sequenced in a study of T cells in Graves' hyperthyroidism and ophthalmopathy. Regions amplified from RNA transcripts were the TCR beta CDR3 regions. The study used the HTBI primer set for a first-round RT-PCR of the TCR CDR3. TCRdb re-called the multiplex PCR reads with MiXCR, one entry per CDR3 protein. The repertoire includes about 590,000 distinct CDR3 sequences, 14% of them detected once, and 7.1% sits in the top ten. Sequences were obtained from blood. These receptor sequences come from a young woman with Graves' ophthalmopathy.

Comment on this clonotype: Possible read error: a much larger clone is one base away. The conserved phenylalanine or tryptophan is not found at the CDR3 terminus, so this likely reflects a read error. CDR3 DNA: TGTGCCAGCAGTTTTGCTAGCGGGGACAATGAGCAGTTCTCC. It codes for CASSFASGDNEQFS. This rearrangement joins TRBV12-3 or TRBV12-4 to TRBJ2-1, with 9 bases lining up with TRBD2. The CDR3 runs 14 residues. The trim removed 3 bases at V and 5 bases at J, leaving 2 bases unmatched.

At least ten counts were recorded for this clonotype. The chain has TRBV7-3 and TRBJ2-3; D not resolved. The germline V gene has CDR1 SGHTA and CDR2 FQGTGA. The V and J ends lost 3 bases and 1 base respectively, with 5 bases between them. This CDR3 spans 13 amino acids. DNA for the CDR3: TGTGCCAGCAGCTTGATCGGCACAGATACGCAGTATTTT. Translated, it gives CASSLIGTDTQYF. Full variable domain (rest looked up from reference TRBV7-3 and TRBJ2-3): GAGVSQTPSNKVTEKGKYVELRCDPISGHTALYWYRQSLGQGPEFLIYFQGTGAADDSGLPNDRFFAVRPEGSVSTLKIQRTERGDSAVYLCASSLIGTDTQYFGPGTRLTVL.

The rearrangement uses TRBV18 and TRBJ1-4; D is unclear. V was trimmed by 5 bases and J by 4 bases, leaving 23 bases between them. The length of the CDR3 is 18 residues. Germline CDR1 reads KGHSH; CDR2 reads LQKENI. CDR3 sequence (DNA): TGTGCCAGCTCATCCAGTGCGGGGTTCCCTCAACTTAATGAAAAACTGTTTTTT. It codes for CASSSSAGFPQLNEKLFF.

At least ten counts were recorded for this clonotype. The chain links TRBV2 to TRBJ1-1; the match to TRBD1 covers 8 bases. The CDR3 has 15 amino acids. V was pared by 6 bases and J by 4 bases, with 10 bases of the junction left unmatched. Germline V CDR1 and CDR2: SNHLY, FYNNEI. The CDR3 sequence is CASSGQGGQSTEAFF. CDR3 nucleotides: TGTGCCAGCAGCGGACAGGGCGGTCAGAGCACTGAAGCTTTCTTT.

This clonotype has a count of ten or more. Written as DNA, the CDR3 is TGTGCCAGCAGCTTAGCGAGGACCCATGGCACTGAAGCTTTCTTT. It is translated as CASSLARTHGTEAFF. The chain has TRBV7-8 and TRBJ1-1, with D uncertain. Germline CDR1 is SGHVS and CDR2 is FQNEAQ. The CDR3 has 15 residues. V shed 0 bases and J shed 4 bases, with 12 bases lying between them.

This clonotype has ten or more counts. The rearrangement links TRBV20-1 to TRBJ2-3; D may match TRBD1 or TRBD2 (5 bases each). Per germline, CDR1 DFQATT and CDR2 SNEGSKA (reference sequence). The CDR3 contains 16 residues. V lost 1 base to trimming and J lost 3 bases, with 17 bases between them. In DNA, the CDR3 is TGCAGTGCTAGAGCCAGGGCGAGGGAACTGACAGATACGCAGTATTTT. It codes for CSARARARELTDTQYF.

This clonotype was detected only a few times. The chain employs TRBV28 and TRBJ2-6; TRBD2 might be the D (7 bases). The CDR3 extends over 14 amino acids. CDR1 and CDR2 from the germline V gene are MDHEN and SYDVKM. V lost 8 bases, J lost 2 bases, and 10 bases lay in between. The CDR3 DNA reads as TGTGCCAGCGGAGGGGGGGCTGGGGCCAACGTCCTGACTTTC. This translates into CASGGGAGANVLTF.

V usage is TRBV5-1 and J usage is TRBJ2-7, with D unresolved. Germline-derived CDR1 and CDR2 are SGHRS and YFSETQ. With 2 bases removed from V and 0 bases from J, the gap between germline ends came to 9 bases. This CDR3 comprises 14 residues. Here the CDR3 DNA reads TGCGCCAGCAGCTTCAACAGCAACTCCTACGAGCAGTACTTC. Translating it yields CASSFNSNSYEQYF. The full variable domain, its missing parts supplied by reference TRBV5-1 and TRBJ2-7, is KAGVTQTPRYLIKTRGQQVTLSCSPISGHRSVSWYQQTPGQGLQFLFEYFSETQRNKGNFPGRFSGRQFSNSRSEMNVSTLELGDSALYLCASSFNSNSYEQYFGPGTRLTVT.

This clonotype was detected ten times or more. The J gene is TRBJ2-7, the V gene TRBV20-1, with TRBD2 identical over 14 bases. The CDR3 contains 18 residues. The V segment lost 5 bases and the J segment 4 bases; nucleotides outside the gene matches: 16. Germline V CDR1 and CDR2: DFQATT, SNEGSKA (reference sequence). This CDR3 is CSAPQVGGLAGVGYEQYF. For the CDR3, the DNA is TGCAGTGCTCCCCAAGTGGGGGGACTAGCGGGAGTCGGGTACGAGCAGTACTTC.

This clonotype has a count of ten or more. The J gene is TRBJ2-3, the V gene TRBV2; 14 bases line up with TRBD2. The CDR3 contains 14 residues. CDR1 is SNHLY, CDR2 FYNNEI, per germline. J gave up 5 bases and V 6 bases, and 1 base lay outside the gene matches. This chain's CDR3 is CASRGLAGEDTQYF. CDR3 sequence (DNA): TGTGCCAGCAGGGGACTAGCGGGAGAAGATACGCAGTATTTT.

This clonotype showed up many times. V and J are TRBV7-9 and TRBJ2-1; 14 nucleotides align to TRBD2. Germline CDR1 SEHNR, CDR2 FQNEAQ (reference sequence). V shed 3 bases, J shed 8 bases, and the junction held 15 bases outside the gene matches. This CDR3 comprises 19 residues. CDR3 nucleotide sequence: TGTGCCAGCAGCTTGATTTTGGGGACTAGCGGGAGAGGGACGGATGAGCAGTTCTTC. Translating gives CASSLILGTSGRGTDEQFF.

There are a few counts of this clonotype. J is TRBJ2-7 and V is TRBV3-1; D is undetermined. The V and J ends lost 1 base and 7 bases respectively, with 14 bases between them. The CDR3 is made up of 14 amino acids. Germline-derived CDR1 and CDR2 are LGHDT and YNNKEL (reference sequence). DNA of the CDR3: TGTGCCAGCAGCCAAGCGGTTGGAGTGTGGGAGCAGTACTTC. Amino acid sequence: CASSQAVGVWEQYF.

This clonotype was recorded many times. The CDR3 sequence: CASSIGWGANEQFF. The CDR3, as DNA: TGTGCCAGTAGTATCGGGTGGGGAGCTAATGAGCAGTTCTTC. The chain has TRBV19 and TRBJ2-1; D perhaps matches TRBD2 (5 bases). This CDR3 spans 14 amino acids. Germline V gives CDR1 LNHDA, CDR2 SQIVND (reference sequence). V was pared by 3 bases and J by 7 bases, with 13 bases between. The variable domain in full, completed from reference TRBV19 and TRBJ2-1, reads DGGITQSPKYLFRKEGQNVTLSCEQNLNHDAMYWYRQDPGQGLRLIYYSQIVNDFQKGDIAEGYSVSREKKESFPLTVTSAQKNPTAFYLCASSIGWGANEQFFGPGTRLTVL.

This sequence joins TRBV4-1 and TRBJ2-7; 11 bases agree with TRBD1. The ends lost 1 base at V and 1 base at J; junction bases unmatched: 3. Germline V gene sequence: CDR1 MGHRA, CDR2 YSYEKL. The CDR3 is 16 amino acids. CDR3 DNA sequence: TGCGCCAGCAGCCAAGGGGGGGACAGGGGGTCCTACGAGCAGTACTTC. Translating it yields CASSQGGDRGSYEQYF.

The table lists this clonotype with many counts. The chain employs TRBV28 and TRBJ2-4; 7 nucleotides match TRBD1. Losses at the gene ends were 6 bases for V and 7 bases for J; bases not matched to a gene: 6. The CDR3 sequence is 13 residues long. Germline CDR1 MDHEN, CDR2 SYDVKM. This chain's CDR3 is CASRPGQVNIQYF. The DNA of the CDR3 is TGTGCCAGCAGACCCGGACAGGTTAACATTCAGTACTTC.

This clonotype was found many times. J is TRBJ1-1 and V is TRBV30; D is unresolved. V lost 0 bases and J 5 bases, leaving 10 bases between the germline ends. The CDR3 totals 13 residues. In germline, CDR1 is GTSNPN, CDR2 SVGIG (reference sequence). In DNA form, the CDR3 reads TGTGCCTGGAGTGTTAACTTGGGGACTGAAGCTTTCTTT. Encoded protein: CAWSVNLGTEAFF. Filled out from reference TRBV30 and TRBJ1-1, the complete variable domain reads SQTIHQWPATLVQPVGSPLSLECTVEGTSNPNLYWYRQAAGRGLQLLFYSVGIGQISSEVPQNLSASRPQDRQFILSSKKLLLSDSGFYLCAWSVNLGTEAFFGQGTRLTVV.

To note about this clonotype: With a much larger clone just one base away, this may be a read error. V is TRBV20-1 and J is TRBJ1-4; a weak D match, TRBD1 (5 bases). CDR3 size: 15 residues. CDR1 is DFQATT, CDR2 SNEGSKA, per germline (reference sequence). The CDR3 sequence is CSARDSSAGNEKLSF. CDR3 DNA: TGCAGTGCTAGAGACAGCAGCGCAGGGAACGAAAAACTGTCTTTT.

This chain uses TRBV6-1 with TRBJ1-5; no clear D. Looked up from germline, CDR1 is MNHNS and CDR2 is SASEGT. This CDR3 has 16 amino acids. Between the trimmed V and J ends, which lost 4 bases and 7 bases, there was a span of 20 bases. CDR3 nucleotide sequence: TGTGCCAGCAGTGCGGGTAGGGTTTTAGTGCGGCAGCCCCAGCATTTT. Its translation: CASSAGRVLVRQPQHF.

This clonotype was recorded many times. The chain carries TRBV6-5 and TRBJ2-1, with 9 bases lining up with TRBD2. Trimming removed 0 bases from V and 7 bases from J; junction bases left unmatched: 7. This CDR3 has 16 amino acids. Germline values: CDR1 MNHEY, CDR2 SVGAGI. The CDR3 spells CASSYSVAGVVNEQFF. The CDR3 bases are TGTGCCAGCAGTTACTCAGTAGCGGGAGTAGTGAATGAGCAGTTCTTC.

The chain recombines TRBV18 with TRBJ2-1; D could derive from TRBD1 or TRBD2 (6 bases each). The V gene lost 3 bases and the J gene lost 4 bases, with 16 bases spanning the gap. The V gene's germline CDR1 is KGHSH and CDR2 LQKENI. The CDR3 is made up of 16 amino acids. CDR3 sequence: CASSPAGGGLYNEQFF. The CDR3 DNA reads TGTGCCAGCTCACCCGCCGGGGGCGGTTTATACAATGAGCAGTTCTTC.

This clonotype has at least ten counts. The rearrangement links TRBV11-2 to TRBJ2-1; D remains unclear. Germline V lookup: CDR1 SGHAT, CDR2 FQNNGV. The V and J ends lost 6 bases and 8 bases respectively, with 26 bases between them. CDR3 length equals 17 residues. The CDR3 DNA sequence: TGTGCCAGCAGGGCAAGCTTATATGGATCGAGCCTCGATGAGCAGTTCTTC. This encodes CASRASLYGSSLDEQFF.

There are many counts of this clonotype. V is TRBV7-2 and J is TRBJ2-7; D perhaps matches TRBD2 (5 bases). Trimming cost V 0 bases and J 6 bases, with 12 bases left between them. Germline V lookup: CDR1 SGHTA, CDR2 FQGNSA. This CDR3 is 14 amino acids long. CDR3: CASSLAWESSEQYF. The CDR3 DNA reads TGTGCCAGCAGCTTAGCCTGGGAGAGCAGCGAGCAGTACTTC.

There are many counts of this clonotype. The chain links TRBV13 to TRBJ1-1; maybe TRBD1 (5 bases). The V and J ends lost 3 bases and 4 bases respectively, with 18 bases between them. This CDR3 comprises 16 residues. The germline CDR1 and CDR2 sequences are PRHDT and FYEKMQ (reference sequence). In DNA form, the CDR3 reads TGTGCCAGCAGCTTTTTGGGGGAAGTTGCGATCACTGAAGCTTTCTTT. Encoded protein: CASSFLGEVAITEAFF.

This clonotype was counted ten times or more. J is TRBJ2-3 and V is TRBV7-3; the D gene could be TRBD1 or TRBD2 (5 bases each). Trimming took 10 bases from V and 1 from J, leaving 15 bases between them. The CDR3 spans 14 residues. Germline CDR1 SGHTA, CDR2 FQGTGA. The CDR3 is CATQRGWGTDTQYF. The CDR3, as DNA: TGTGCCACCCAGAGGGGTTGGGGCACAGATACGCAGTATTTT.

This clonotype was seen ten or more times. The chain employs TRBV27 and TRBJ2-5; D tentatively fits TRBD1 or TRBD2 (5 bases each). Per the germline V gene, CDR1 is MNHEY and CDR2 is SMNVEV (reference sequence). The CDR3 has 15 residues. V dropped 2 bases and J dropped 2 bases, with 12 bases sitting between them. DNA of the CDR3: TGTGCCAGCAGTTTAACCCAGGGACGGCAAGAGACCCAGTACTTC. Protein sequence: CASSLTQGRQETQYF.

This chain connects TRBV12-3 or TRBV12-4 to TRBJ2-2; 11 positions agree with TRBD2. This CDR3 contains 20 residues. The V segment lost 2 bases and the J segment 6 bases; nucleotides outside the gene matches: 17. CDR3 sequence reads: CASSLPITIQLAGVPGELFF. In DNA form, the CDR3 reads TGTGCCAGCAGTTTACCGATTACTATTCAACTAGCGGGAGTGCCCGGGGAGCTGTTTTTT.

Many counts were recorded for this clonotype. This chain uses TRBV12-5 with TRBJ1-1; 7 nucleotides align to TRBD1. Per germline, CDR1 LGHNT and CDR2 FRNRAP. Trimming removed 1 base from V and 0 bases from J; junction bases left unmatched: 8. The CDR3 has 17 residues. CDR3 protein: CASGLATRQGLNTEAFF. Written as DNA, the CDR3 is TGTGCTAGTGGTTTGGCTACCAGACAGGGCTTGAACACTGAAGCTTTCTTT.